The clone carrying this T cell receptor (beta chain) was recorded at least ten times. Its target is not known. Time point defined: persistent/refractory GD, antithyroid drugs over 5 years with positive TRAb. The TCR library was made from RNA extracted from PBMCs. Patients met American Thyroid Association criteria for Graves' disease. Tubes containing EDTA received around 9.5 milliliters of drawn peripheral blood. These data come from a study of regulatory T cells in long-lasting Graves disease. The overall study: Disease was considered persistent Graves' disease after over 5 years of antithyroid drugs (with positive TSH receptor antibodies). Notes on the study in general: Sharing of public clonotypes was greater in persistent patients (around 3,000) than in new patients (around 930).

Construction of TCR beta libraries relied on iRepertoire HTBI primers and on Arm-PCR targeting CDR3 regions. One entry per CDR3 protein, called by TCRdb with MiXCR from the multiplex PCR reads. The data show roughly 400,000 distinct CDR3 sequences, around 20% seen once. Germline trimming cut 5 bases from V and 3 bases from J; bases unmatched to any gene: 9. The germline V gene encodes CDR1 MDHEN and CDR2 SYDVKM. There are 15 residues in the CDR3. The source is a female donor with Graves disease. This material consisted of peripheral blood mononuclear cells (PBMCs), taken when the disease was refractory, from a patient treated with antithyroid drugs. V and J are TRBV28 and TRBJ2-7; 8 nucleotides agree with TRBD1. The CDR3: CASSRTDRVLYEQYF. As DNA, the CDR3 is TGTGCCAGCAGTAGAACGGACAGGGTACTCTACGAGCAGTACTTC.